Listed below are T cell receptor beta chains from one sample, sequenced in a study of T cell changes during pregnancy in multiple sclerosis. Produced via immunoSEQ multiplex PCR; TCRdb's table is partial and in-frame only. The sample has 100,000 or so clones, 80% to 95% seen once. The sample in question was peripheral blood, obtained in the second trimester of pregnancy. Source of these receptors: a female donor with multiple sclerosis, enrolled in a pregnancy study. Each CDR3 is given with its conserved first and last residue. Each record gives: V gene, J gene, CDR3 length, clone size, D gene, CDR3 protein, CDR3 DNA. The D gene is left open where the match is weak. Clone sizes are given selectively: once, few, many, or a class where the clone is expanded.

TRBV7-7,TRBJ2-2,14,NA,NA,CASSLGSGTGELFF,TGTGCTAGCAGCCTGGGGAGTGGCACCGGGGAGCTGTTTTTT
TRBV7-9,TRBJ2-3,16,NA,NA,CASSSPRQRSTDTQYF,TGTGCCAGCAGCTCCCCCCGACAGAGGAGCACAGATACGCAGTATTTT
TRBV29-1,TRBJ2-7,11,NA,NA,CSVEIGRTGYF,TGCAGCGTTGAAATCGGCCGAACGGGGTACTTC
TRBV27,TRBJ2-3,19,NA,TRBD2,CASSSRGPTSGASTDTQYF,TGTGCCAGCAGTTCCCGAGGCCCTACTAGCGGGGCTAGCACAGATACGCAGTATTTT
TRBV5-5,TRBJ1-5,16,NA,TRBD1,CASSLLGQESHQPQHF,TGTGCCAGCAGCTTGTTGGGACAGGAGTCGCATCAGCCCCAGCATTTT
TRBV13,TRBJ2-3,13,NA,NA,CASRSRDEGAQYF,TGTGCCAGCAGATCCCGGGATGAAGGTGCGCAGTATTTT
TRBV28,TRBJ2-7,12,once,NA,CASSPARRQQYF,TGTGCCAGCAGCCCTGCGCGCCGCCAGCAGTACTTC
TRBV10-3,TRBJ1-1,15,NA,NA,CAISLTPGAGTEAFF,TGTGCCATCAGTTTAACCCCAGGGGCCGGCACTGAAGCTTTCTTT
TRBV7-9,TRBJ1-1,15,NA,NA,CASSFVRGGNTEAFF,TGTGCCAGCAGCTTCGTCCGGGGGGGGAACACTGAAGCTTTCTTT
TRBV28,TRBJ2-7,14,NA,NA,CASSLEPGSYEQYF,TGTGCCAGCAGTTTAGAGCCCGGGTCCTACGAGCAGTACTTC
TRBV28,TRBJ2-3,15,once,TRBD2,CASTPGTSFTDTQYF,TGTGCCAGCACCCCCGGGACTAGCTTCACAGATACGCAGTATTTT
TRBV29-1,TRBJ2-1,16,NA,TRBD2,CSVEGALAVTYNEQFF,TGCAGCGTTGAAGGGGCTCTAGCGGTAACCTACAATGAGCAGTTCTTC
TRBV27,TRBJ1-4,19,NA,NA,CASSYTNPGPLKGDEKLFF,TGTGCCAGCAGCTATACAAACCCCGGCCCCCTCAAAGGGGATGAAAAACTGTTTTTT